Listed below are T cell receptor beta chains from one sample, sequenced in a study of blood T cell repertoires in COVID-19. Here immunoSEQ multiplex PCR was the method, and the copy in TCRdb shows in-frame clones only, minus some. The sample records around 290,000 clones, approximately 86% being singletons. The sequencing sample was made of peripheral blood. The receptors were sampled from a woman in her 70s with COVID-19, enrolled during active disease. Each CDR3 is given with its conserved first and last residue. Each record gives: clone size, J gene, D gene, V gene, CDR3 protein, CDR3 DNA. The D gene is left open where the match is weak. The size of a clone is reported for some rows only, either as once, few or many, or as a class for expanded clones.

abundance: few
j_gene: TRBJ2-1
d_gene: TRBD2
v_gene: TRBV4-2
CDR3aa: CASSQGTSGGIWNEQFF
CDR3nt: TGTGCCAGCAGCCAAGGGACTAGCGGGGGGATTTGGAATGAGCAGTTCTTC

abundance: -
j_gene: TRBJ2-2
d_gene: -
v_gene: TRBV7-9
CDR3aa: CASSLLQGVTGELFF
CDR3nt: TGTGCCAGCAGCTTACTACAGGGCGTCACCGGGGAGCTGTTTTTT

abundance: -
j_gene: TRBJ1-2
d_gene: TRBD1
v_gene: TRBV5-1
CDR3aa: CATKDRDYGYTF
CDR3nt: TGCGCCACGAAGGACAGGGACTATGGCTACACCTTC

abundance: -
j_gene: TRBJ2-5
d_gene: TRBD2
v_gene: TRBV5-6
CDR3aa: CASSSRLAGQETQYF
CDR3nt: TGTGCCAGCAGCTCCCGACTAGCGGGGCAAGAGACCCAGTACTTC

abundance: -
j_gene: TRBJ2-2
d_gene: -
v_gene: TRBV5-1
CDR3aa: CASSLEGSPGELFF
CDR3nt: TGCGCCAGCAGCTTGGAAGGTAGCCCCGGGGAGCTGTTTTTT

abundance: -
j_gene: TRBJ2-7
d_gene: -
v_gene: TRBV6-5
CDR3aa: CATSPPRATYEQYF
CDR3nt: TGTGCCACTTCGCCCCCCAGGGCTACCTACGAGCAGTACTTC

abundance: -
j_gene: TRBJ2-3
d_gene: TRBD2
v_gene: TRBV11-2
CDR3aa: CASRPATPLADF
CDR3nt: TGTGCCAGCAGACCAGCCACCCCACTAGCGGATTTT

abundance: -
j_gene: TRBJ2-2
d_gene: TRBD1
v_gene: TRBV3-1/TRBV3-2
CDR3aa: CASSQRTGNTGELFF
CDR3nt: TGTGCCAGCAGCCAGAGGACAGGTAACACCGGGGAGCTGTTTTTT

abundance: -
j_gene: TRBJ2-2
d_gene: TRBD2
v_gene: TRBV10-3
CDR3aa: CAITRLATSGGAVGELFF
CDR3nt: TGTGCCATCACTCGCCTGGCCACTAGCGGGGGGGCCGTGGGGGAGCTGTTTTTT

abundance: -
j_gene: TRBJ1-5
d_gene: -
v_gene: TRBV24-1
CDR3aa: CATSADSYQPQHF
CDR3nt: TGTGCCACCAGTGCGGACAGTTATCAGCCCCAGCATTTT

abundance: -
j_gene: TRBJ2-7
d_gene: TRBD2
v_gene: TRBV7-2
CDR3aa: CASSLVASGGTYEQYF
CDR3nt: TGTGCCAGCAGCTTGGTGGCTAGCGGGGGTACCTACGAGCAGTACTTC

abundance: -
j_gene: TRBJ1-2
d_gene: -
v_gene: TRBV7-2
CDR3aa: CASSLATDYGYTF
CDR3nt: TGTGCCAGCAGCTTAGCGACAGACTATGGCTACACCTTC

abundance: -
j_gene: TRBJ1-1
d_gene: -
v_gene: TRBV21-1
CDR3aa: CASTLSGGRPPEAFF
CDR3nt: TGTGCCAGCACCCTTTCGGGGGGCCGCCCCCCTGAAGCTTTCTTT

abundance: -
j_gene: TRBJ2-3
d_gene: TRBD2
v_gene: TRBV30
CDR3aa: CAWSVPWAGGYIDTQYF
CDR3nt: TGTGCCTGGAGTGTTCCCTGGGCGGGGGGGTATATAGATACGCAGTATTTT

abundance: -
j_gene: TRBJ2-7
d_gene: -
v_gene: TRBV9
CDR3aa: CASSVVANVDEQYF
CDR3nt: TGTGCCAGCAGCGTAGTAGCGAATGTTGACGAGCAGTACTTC

abundance: few
j_gene: TRBJ1-5
d_gene: TRBD1
v_gene: TRBV4-1
CDR3aa: CASSLDRLNQPQHF
CDR3nt: TGCGCCAGCAGCCTGGACAGGCTAAATCAGCCCCAGCATTTT

abundance: -
j_gene: TRBJ2-2
d_gene: -
v_gene: TRBV4-2
CDR3aa: CASSQEREDTGELFF
CDR3nt: TGTGCCAGCAGCCAAGAGCGAGAGGACACCGGGGAGCTGTTTTTT

abundance: few
j_gene: TRBJ2-2
d_gene: TRBD2
v_gene: TRBV18
CDR3aa: CASSSLGTSSSGELFF
CDR3nt: TGTGCCAGCTCAAGCCTTGGGACTAGCTCTTCCGGGGAGCTGTTTTTT

abundance: few
j_gene: TRBJ1-2
d_gene: TRBD1
v_gene: TRBV7-2
CDR3aa: CASSLIPGTEYGYTF
CDR3nt: TGTGCCAGCAGCCTCATCCCGGGGACAGAGTATGGCTACACCTTC

abundance: -
j_gene: TRBJ1-1
d_gene: -
v_gene: TRBV10-1
CDR3aa: CASLYTEAFF
CDR3nt: TGCGCCAGCCTCTACACTGAAGCTTTCTTT

abundance: once
j_gene: TRBJ2-3
d_gene: -
v_gene: TRBV20-1
CDR3aa: CSASVVAEGRDTQYF
CDR3nt: TGCAGTGCTAGTGTGGTAGCGGAAGGAAGAGATACGCAGTATTTT

abundance: -
j_gene: TRBJ1-4
d_gene: TRBD1
v_gene: TRBV2
CDR3aa: CASSGQGADEKLFF
CDR3nt: TGTGCCAGCAGTGGACAGGGGGCTGATGAAAAACTGTTTTTT

abundance: -
j_gene: TRBJ2-2
d_gene: -
v_gene: TRBV9
CDR3aa: CASSHRPEQSTGELFF
CDR3nt: TGTGCCAGCAGCCACCGTCCGGAACAGAGCACCGGGGAGCTGTTTTTT

abundance: -
j_gene: TRBJ1-2
d_gene: -
v_gene: TRBV19
CDR3aa: CASSISLLGFYGYTF
CDR3nt: TGTGCCAGTAGTATCTCCTTGCTCGGGTTCTATGGCTACACCTTC

abundance: -
j_gene: TRBJ2-5
d_gene: -
v_gene: TRBV7-9
CDR3aa: CASSLGGLGQQETQYF
CDR3nt: TGTGCCAGCAGCTTAGGGGGACTGGGACAGCAAGAGACCCAGTACTTC

abundance: -
j_gene: TRBJ1-4
d_gene: -
v_gene: TRBV19
CDR3aa: CASSTQGYEKLFF
CDR3nt: TGTGCCAGTAGTACGCAGGGATATGAAAAACTGTTTTTT

abundance: once
j_gene: TRBJ2-7
d_gene: -
v_gene: TRBV28
CDR3aa: CASSRGQFYEQYF
CDR3nt: TGTGCCAGCAGCCGCGGACAGTTTTACGAGCAGTACTTC

abundance: -
j_gene: TRBJ1-2
d_gene: TRBD1
v_gene: TRBV7-2
CDR3aa: CASSSQGKGVYGYTF
CDR3nt: TGTGCCAGCAGCTCACAGGGGAAGGGGGTCTATGGCTACACCTTC

abundance: -
j_gene: TRBJ2-1
d_gene: TRBD1
v_gene: TRBV2
CDR3aa: CASMPGQQYNEQFF
CDR3nt: TGTGCCAGCATGCCGGGACAGCAATACAATGAGCAGTTCTTC

abundance: -
j_gene: TRBJ2-2
d_gene: -
v_gene: TRBV24-1
CDR3aa: CATSAPGGRTGELFF
CDR3nt: TGTGCCACCAGTGCCCCTGGGGGCCGGACCGGGGAGCTGTTTTTT

abundance: -
j_gene: TRBJ1-5
d_gene: -
v_gene: TRBV10-3
CDR3aa: CAISESETYSNQPQHF
CDR3nt: TGTGCCATCAGTGAGTCTGAAACATATAGCAATCAGCCCCAGCATTTT

abundance: -
j_gene: TRBJ1-1
d_gene: TRBD1
v_gene: TRBV18
CDR3aa: CASSQQGWGTEAFF
CDR3nt: TGTGCCAGCTCCCAACAGGGGTGGGGCACTGAAGCTTTCTTT

abundance: -
j_gene: TRBJ2-2
d_gene: -
v_gene: TRBV12-3/TRBV12-4
CDR3aa: CASERIPGELFF
CDR3nt: TGTGCCAGCGAGAGAATTCCCGGGGAGCTGTTTTTT

abundance: -
j_gene: TRBJ1-2
d_gene: TRBD1
v_gene: TRBV19
CDR3aa: CASSMQGAANYGYTF
CDR3nt: TGTGCCAGTAGTATGCAGGGGGCAGCTAACTATGGCTACACCTTC

abundance: -
j_gene: TRBJ2-7
d_gene: TRBD1
v_gene: TRBV24-1
CDR3aa: CATSVGGQGSYEQYF
CDR3nt: TGTGCCACCAGTGTCGGGGGACAGGGTTCCTACGAGCAGTACTTC

abundance: -
j_gene: TRBJ2-7
d_gene: TRBD1
v_gene: TRBV29-1
CDR3aa: CSVGTGAQYEQYF
CDR3nt: TGCAGCGTAGGGACAGGGGCCCAATACGAGCAGTACTTC

abundance: few
j_gene: TRBJ1-2
d_gene: -
v_gene: TRBV6-1
CDR3aa: CASSEDRNNNGYTF
CDR3nt: TGTGCCAGCAGTGAAGACAGGAACAATAATGGCTACACCTTC

abundance: few
j_gene: TRBJ2-2
d_gene: -
v_gene: TRBV30
CDR3aa: CACSTGSFETGELFF
CDR3nt: TGTGCCTGTAGTACTGGGAGTTTTGAAACCGGGGAGCTGTTTTTT

abundance: -
j_gene: TRBJ2-2
d_gene: -
v_gene: TRBV5-1
CDR3aa: CASSPPRGSGELFF
CDR3nt: TGCGCCAGCAGCCCCCCTAGGGGCTCCGGGGAGCTGTTTTTT

abundance: -
j_gene: TRBJ1-1
d_gene: -
v_gene: TRBV10-3
CDR3aa: CATRGNTEAFF
CDR3nt: TGTGCCACCCGAGGGAACACTGAAGCTTTCTTT

abundance: -
j_gene: TRBJ1-1
d_gene: -
v_gene: TRBV6-6
CDR3aa: CASSYFDSGHAFF
CDR3nt: TGTGCCAGCAGTTATTTTGACTCAGGGCACGCTTTCTTT

abundance: -
j_gene: TRBJ1-2
d_gene: TRBD1
v_gene: TRBV3-1/TRBV3-2
CDR3aa: CASSLGQGGYGYTF
CDR3nt: TGTGCCAGCAGCCTAGGACAGGGGGGCTATGGCTACACCTTC

abundance: -
j_gene: TRBJ1-5
d_gene: -
v_gene: TRBV4-2
CDR3aa: CASSHRGLNQPQHF
CDR3nt: TGTGCCAGCAGCCACAGGGGTCTTAATCAGCCCCAGCATTTT

abundance: -
j_gene: TRBJ2-3
d_gene: -
v_gene: TRBV9
CDR3aa: CASSVDRGDTQYF
CDR3nt: TGTGCCAGCAGCGTCGACCGGGGGGATACGCAGTATTTT

abundance: -
j_gene: TRBJ2-5
d_gene: TRBD2
v_gene: TRBV5-1
CDR3aa: CATSGGTTSGGQETQYF
CDR3nt: TGCGCCACCAGCGGAGGTACTACTAGCGGGGGACAAGAGACCCAGTACTTC

abundance: -
j_gene: TRBJ2-1
d_gene: TRBD1
v_gene: TRBV7-9
CDR3aa: CASSYTPQGYFNEQFF
CDR3nt: TGTGCCAGCAGCTACACCCCACAGGGGTACTTCAATGAGCAGTTCTTC

abundance: -
j_gene: TRBJ2-7
d_gene: TRBD2
v_gene: TRBV3-1/TRBV3-2
CDR3aa: CASSQGLAGGLYAYEQYF
CDR3nt: TGTGCCAGCAGCCAAGGATTAGCGGGGGGGCTCTACGCCTACGAGCAGTACTTC

abundance: -
j_gene: TRBJ2-7
d_gene: -
v_gene: TRBV19
CDR3aa: CASSKVRDSTYEQYF
CDR3nt: TGTGCCAGTAGTAAAGTTAGAGACAGTACCTACGAGCAGTACTTC

abundance: -
j_gene: TRBJ2-6
d_gene: -
v_gene: TRBV6-1
CDR3aa: CASSDAFFGANVLTF
CDR3nt: TGTGCCAGCAGTGATGCGTTTTTCGGGGCCAACGTCCTGACTTTC

abundance: -
j_gene: TRBJ1-1
d_gene: -
v_gene: TRBV7-2
CDR3aa: CASSLKGGVTEAFF
CDR3nt: TGTGCCAGCAGCTTAAAGGGGGGGGTCACTGAAGCTTTCTTT

abundance: -
j_gene: TRBJ1-3
d_gene: -
v_gene: TRBV6-5
CDR3aa: CASSYSLLPSGNTIYF
CDR3nt: TGTGCCAGCAGTTACTCCCTTCTACCCTCTGGAAACACCATATATTTT

abundance: many
j_gene: TRBJ2-7
d_gene: -
v_gene: TRBV29-1
CDR3aa: CSVESLGNEQYF
CDR3nt: TGCAGCGTTGAAAGCCTGGGCAACGAGCAGTACTTC

abundance: once
j_gene: TRBJ1-3
d_gene: -
v_gene: TRBV18
CDR3aa: CASSPGATGNTIYF
CDR3nt: TGTGCCAGCTCACCAGGGGCAACTGGAAACACCATATATTTT

abundance: -
j_gene: TRBJ1-1
d_gene: -
v_gene: TRBV5-1
CDR3aa: CASSQGVGNTEAFF
CDR3nt: TGCGCCAGCAGCCAAGGGGTGGGGAACACTGAAGCTTTCTTT

abundance: -
j_gene: TRBJ1-1
d_gene: TRBD1
v_gene: TRBV12-5
CDR3aa: CASGLVLGQGLNTEAFF
CDR3nt: TGTGCTAGTGGTTTGGTTCTAGGACAGGGCTTAAACACTGAAGCTTTCTTT